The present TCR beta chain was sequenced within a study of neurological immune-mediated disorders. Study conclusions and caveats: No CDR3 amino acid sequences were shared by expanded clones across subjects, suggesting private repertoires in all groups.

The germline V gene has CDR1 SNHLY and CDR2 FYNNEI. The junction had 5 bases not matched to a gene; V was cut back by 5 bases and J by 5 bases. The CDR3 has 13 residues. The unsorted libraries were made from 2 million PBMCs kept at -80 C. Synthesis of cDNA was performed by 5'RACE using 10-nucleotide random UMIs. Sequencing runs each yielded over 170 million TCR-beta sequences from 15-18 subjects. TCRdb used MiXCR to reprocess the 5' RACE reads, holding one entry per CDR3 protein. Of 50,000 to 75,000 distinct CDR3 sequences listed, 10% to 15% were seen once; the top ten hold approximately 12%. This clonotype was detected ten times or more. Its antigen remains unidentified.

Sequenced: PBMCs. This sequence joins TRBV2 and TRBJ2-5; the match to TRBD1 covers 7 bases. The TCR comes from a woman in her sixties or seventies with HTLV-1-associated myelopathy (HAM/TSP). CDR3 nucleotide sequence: TGTGCCAGCAGTCTGACAGGGCGGGAGACCCAGTACTTC. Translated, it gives CASSLTGRETQYF.